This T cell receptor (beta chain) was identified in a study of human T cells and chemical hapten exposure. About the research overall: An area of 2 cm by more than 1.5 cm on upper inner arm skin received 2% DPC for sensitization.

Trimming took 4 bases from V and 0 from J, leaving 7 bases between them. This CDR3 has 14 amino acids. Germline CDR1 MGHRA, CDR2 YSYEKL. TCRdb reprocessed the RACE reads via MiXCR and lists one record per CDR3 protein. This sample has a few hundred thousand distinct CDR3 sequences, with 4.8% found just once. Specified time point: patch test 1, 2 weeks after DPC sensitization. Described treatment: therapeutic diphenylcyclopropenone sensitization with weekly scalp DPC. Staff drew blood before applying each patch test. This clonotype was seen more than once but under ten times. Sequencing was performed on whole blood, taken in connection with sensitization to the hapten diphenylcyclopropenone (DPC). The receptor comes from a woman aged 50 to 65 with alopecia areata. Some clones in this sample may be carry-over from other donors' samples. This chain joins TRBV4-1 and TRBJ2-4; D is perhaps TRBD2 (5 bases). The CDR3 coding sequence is TGCGCCAGCAGCCCCGGGGTAGCCAAAAACATTCAGTACTTC. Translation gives CASSPGVAKNIQYF.